This T cell receptor beta chain was profiled in a study of a mutant IDH1 vaccine in newly diagnosed glioma. Overall study: Patients got radiotherapy, temozolomide, or both beforehand, and most got both. Findings of the study overall: Top-clonotype changes in peripheral T cells seemed unrelated to pseudoprogression.

Indicated time point: baseline, week 1 (first vaccination visit). Treatment reported: pre-vaccination baseline after standard-of-care therapy. Donors harbored newly found WHO grade 3 or 4 IDH1-mutant, ATRX-lost astrocytomas. The CDR3 is made up of 14 amino acids. Deletions cut 2 bases from V and 4 bases from J, with 11 bases between. Germline V gene data show CDR1 as KGHSH and CDR2 as LQKENI. The table came from immunoSEQ multiplex PCR; TCRdb's copy has only in-frame clones and leaves some out. This sample has fewer than 20,000 clones, with 80% found just once. The count of this clone is one. Antigen: not known.

Sequencing was performed on PBMCs, taken from a glioma patient treated with radiotherapy, temozolomide or both. The rearrangement links TRBV18 to TRBJ1-1; D is unresolved. The TCR originated in a man in his forties or fifties with glioma. The CDR3 here is CASSPVGGSTEAFF. The CDR3 region has the DNA TGTGCCAGCTCACCAGTGGGAGGGAGCACTGAAGCTTTCTTT.